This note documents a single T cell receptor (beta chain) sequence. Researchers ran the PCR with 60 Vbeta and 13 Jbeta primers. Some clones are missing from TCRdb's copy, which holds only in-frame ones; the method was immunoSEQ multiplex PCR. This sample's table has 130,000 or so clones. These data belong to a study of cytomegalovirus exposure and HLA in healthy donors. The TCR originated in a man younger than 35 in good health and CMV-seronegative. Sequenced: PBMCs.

The CDR3 here is CASSLGRGDEQYF. The CDR3 coding sequence is TGCGCCAGCAGCTTGGGGCGGGGGGACGAGCAGTACTTC. The chain joins TRBV5-1 to TRBJ2-5; TRBD2 matches 8 bases. The last part of the DNA fits TRBJ2-7 better; the J call may be wrong. The length of the CDR3 is 13 residues. In germline, CDR1 is SGHRS, CDR2 YFSETQ.